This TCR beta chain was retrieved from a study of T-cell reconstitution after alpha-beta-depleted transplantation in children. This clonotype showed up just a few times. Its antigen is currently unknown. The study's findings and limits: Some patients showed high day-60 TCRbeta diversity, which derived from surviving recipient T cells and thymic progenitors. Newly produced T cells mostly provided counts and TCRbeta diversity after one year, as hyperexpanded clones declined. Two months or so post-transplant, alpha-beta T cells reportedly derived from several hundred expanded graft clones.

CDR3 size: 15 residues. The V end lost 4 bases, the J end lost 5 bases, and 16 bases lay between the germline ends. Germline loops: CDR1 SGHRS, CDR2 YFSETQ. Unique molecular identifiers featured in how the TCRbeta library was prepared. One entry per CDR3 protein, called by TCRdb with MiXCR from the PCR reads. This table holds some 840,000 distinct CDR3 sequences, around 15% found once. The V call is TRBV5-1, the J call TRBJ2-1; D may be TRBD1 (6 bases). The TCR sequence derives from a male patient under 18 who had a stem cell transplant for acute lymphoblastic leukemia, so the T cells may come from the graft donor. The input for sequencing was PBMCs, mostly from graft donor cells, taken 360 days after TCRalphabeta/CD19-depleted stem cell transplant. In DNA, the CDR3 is TGCGCCAGCAGCCCCGTCGACAGGATGGACAATGAGCAGTTCTTC. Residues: CASSPVDRMDNEQFF. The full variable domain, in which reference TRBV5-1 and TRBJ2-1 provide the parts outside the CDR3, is KAGVTQTPRYLIKTRGQQVTLSCSPISGHRSVSWYQQTPGQGLQFLFEYFSETQRNKGNFPGRFSGRQFSNSRSEMNVSTLELGDSALYLCASSPVDRMDNEQFFGPGTRLTVL.